Shown below are 5 T cell receptor beta chains from a single sample sequenced in a study of regulatory dendritic cells for organ transplantation. Sorted T cells were CFSE-labeled and cultured 5 days with allogeneic regulatory or mature dendritic cells at 1:10. Antigens for these TCRs are unknown. Generated by immunoSEQ multiplex PCR, the TCRdb table keeps only in-frame clones and is missing some. In the table there are several thousand clones, less than 80% of which are singletons. Sequenced: memory CD8+ T cells from blood cultured with dendritic cells. As to subset: CD45RO+ memory T cells. These receptors originate from a human donor in good health.

The chain links TRBV5-4 to TRBJ1-5, with D possibly being TRBD1 (5 bases). The CDR3 runs 13 residues. The V gene lost 4 bases and the J gene lost 7 bases, with 12 bases spanning the gap. Germline CDR1 reads SGHNT; CDR2 reads YYREEE (reference sequence). CDR3 DNA sequence: TGTGCCAGCAGCCCGGAATCAGGGCAGCCCCAGCATTTT. This codes for CASSPESGQPQHF.

The CDR3 is CASSPGGSEQFF. DNA of the CDR3: TGTGCCAGCAGCCCCGGAGGGAGTGAGCAGTTCTTC. The chain combines TRBV7-9 with TRBJ2-1; possibly TRBD2 for D (6 bases). This CDR3 comprises 12 residues. Germline CDR1 reads SEHNR; CDR2 reads FQNEAQ (reference sequence). The V and J ends lost 5 bases and 9 bases respectively, with 11 bases between them.

In its sample, this clone was seen a few times. This chain connects TRBV6-1 to TRBJ1-5, with TRBD1 matching over 11 bases. Germline V gene lookup returns CDR1 MNHNS and CDR2 SASEGT. The CDR3 contains 16 residues. V gave up 3 bases and J gave up 4 bases; unmatched junction bases: 5. CDR3 coding DNA: TGTGCCAGCAGTGACCGGGACAGGGGGTTAAATCAGCCCCAGCATTTT. It translates to CASSDRDRGLNQPQHF.

This clone has more than one count but fewer than ten. V is TRBV15 and J is TRBJ1-5; D unclear. The CDR3 runs to 17 residues. Germline V gives CDR1 LNHNV, CDR2 YYDKDF (reference sequence). The ends were cut back, 0 bases at V and 0 bases at J, with 12 bases in the middle. CDR3 loop: CATSRDEVDYSNQPQHF. CDR3 bases: TGTGCCACCAGCAGAGATGAGGTTGACTATAGCAATCAGCCCCAGCATTTT.

The CDR3 nucleotides read TGTGCCACCAGCAGAGGCGATGGGTTCTCCTACGAGCAGTACTTC. This sequence encodes CATSRGDGFSYEQYF. The V call is TRBV15, the J call TRBJ2-7; no reliable D call. The germline V and J ends were trimmed by 1 base and 0 bases, with 10 bases remaining between them. The CDR3 runs 15 residues. Per germline, CDR1 LNHNV and CDR2 YYDKDF (reference sequence). The full variable domain, completed using reference TRBV15 and TRBJ2-7, is DAMVIQNPRYQVTQFGKPVTLSCSQTLNHNVMYWYQQKSSQAPKLLFHYYDKDFNNEADTPDNFQSRRPNTSFCFLDIRSPGLGDTAMYLCATSRGDGFSYEQYFGPGTRLTVT.